A single sample gave rise to the 28 T cell receptor beta chains below, sequenced in a study of shared clonotypes between healthy human individuals. TCRdb keeps only in-frame clones here, not all; method: immunoSEQ multiplex PCR. The sample consists of about 110,000 clones, around 71% of them appearing once. The source material was memory CD8+ T cells sorted from blood. The subset: CD45RO+ cells pooled with CCR7-negative TemRA cells. Source of these receptors: a woman in her twenties or thirties in good health.

DNA of the CDR3: TGCGCCAGCAGCCAAGCTAGTTACAATGAGCAGTTCTTC. The encoded protein is CASSQASYNEQFF. This sequence joins TRBV4-1 and TRBJ2-1; D remains ambiguous. Germline V gene sequence: CDR1 MGHRA, CDR2 YSYEKL. The V end lost 1 base, the J end lost 4 bases, and 5 bases lay between the germline ends. The CDR3 loop spans 13 amino acids.

This chain joins TRBV19 and TRBJ2-7; 8 bases agree with TRBD1. The CDR3 is 15 amino acids. Germline CDR1 LNHDA, CDR2 SQIVND (reference sequence). With 5 bases clipped from V and 2 bases from J, the junction kept 8 bases outside the gene matches. CDR3 loop: CASSPRTGRTYEQYF. The CDR3 DNA is TGTGCCAGTAGTCCCCGGACAGGGCGAACCTACGAGCAGTACTTC.

The rearrangement uses TRBV4-1 and TRBJ2-7, with D hard to call. Germline lookup yields CDR1 MGHRA and CDR2 YSYEKL. The V and J ends lost 6 bases and 4 bases respectively, with 13 bases between them. The CDR3 loop spans 13 amino acids. The CDR3 sequence is CASSEYVSYEQYF. The DNA for the CDR3 is TGCGCCAGCAGTGAGTATGTATCTTACGAGCAGTACTTC.

V usage is TRBV6-6 and J usage is TRBJ2-7; D unresolved. V lost 2 bases to trimming and J lost 2 bases, with 13 bases between them. The CDR3 is made up of 15 amino acids. The germline gives CDR1 MNHNY, CDR2 SVGAGI (reference sequence). The CDR3 reads CASSYKGAGAYEQYF. The CDR3 region has the DNA TGTGCCAGCAGTTACAAAGGCGCAGGAGCCTACGAGCAGTACTTC.

Of note for this clone: A much larger clone differs from this one at a single base, so this may be a read error. Other DNA sequences in this specimen translate into the identical CDR3. The chain has TRBV6-4 and TRBJ2-3, with TRBD2 matching over 7 bases. V shed 2 bases, J shed 4 bases, and the junction held 6 bases outside the gene matches. The CDR3 is made up of 15 amino acids. Germline assignment: CDR1 MRHNA and CDR2 SNTAGT. Here the CDR3 DNA reads TGTGCCAGCAGTGACGGGGCGGGAGCGGCAGATACGCAGTATTTT. As protein: CASSDGAGAADTQYF.

This clone was seen more than once but under ten times. The chain combines TRBV19 with TRBJ2-3; maybe TRBD2 (5 bases). The length of the CDR3 is 13 residues. CDR1 is LNHDA and CDR2 is SQIVND in the germline V gene (reference sequence). CDR3 nucleotide sequence: TGTGCAGTGGGCGGGCGGTGGTCAGATACGCAGTATTTT. Translated, it gives CAVGGRWSDTQYF.

The rearrangement uses TRBV13 and TRBJ2-2, with 7 bases fitting TRBD1. The CDR3 loop spans 13 amino acids. The V and J ends lost 4 bases and 8 bases, in that order; junction bases with no gene match: 4. Germline CDR1 PRHDT, CDR2 FYEKMQ (reference sequence). The CDR3 reads CASSSTGKGELFF. The DNA for the CDR3 is TGTGCCAGCAGCTCGACAGGGAAAGGGGAGCTGTTTTTT.

This clone was seen just once. The rearrangement joins TRBV5-1 to TRBJ1-1, with 9 bases lining up with TRBD1. CDR1 and CDR2 from the germline V gene are SGHRS and YFSETQ. The CDR3 is 15 residues long. The trim removed 2 bases at V and 8 bases at J, leaving 10 bases unmatched. CDR3 DNA: TGCGCCAGCAGCTTAATCTACAGGGGGCGAAACGAAGCTTTCTTT. Translated: CASSLIYRGRNEAFF.

This sequence joins TRBV4-2 and TRBJ2-3; D remains ambiguous. Germline CDR1 is LGHNA and CDR2 is YNFKEQ. The V end was cut by 0 bases, the J end by 1 base, with 5 bases between. This CDR3 is 14 amino acids long. This CDR3 reads CASSQDRGTDTQYF. The CDR3 coding sequence is TGTGCCAGCAGCCAAGACCGGGGCACAGATACGCAGTATTTT.

V and J are TRBV27 and TRBJ2-2; D is unclear. Germline V gene sequence: CDR1 MNHEY, CDR2 SMNVEV (reference sequence). This CDR3 spans 14 amino acids. Trimming took 3 bases from V and 0 from J, leaving 5 bases between them. CDR3 coding DNA: TGTGCCAGCAGTTTTTCCGCGAACACCGGGGAGCTGTTTTTT. Protein: CASSFSANTGELFF.

The V gene is TRBV28, the J gene TRBJ2-1, with TRBD2 matching over 10 bases. Germline V gene data show CDR1 as MDHEN and CDR2 as SYDVKM. The V gene end was trimmed by 5 bases and the J gene end by 5 bases; junction bases not matched to a gene: 3. The CDR3 covers 14 residues. CDR3 loop: CASSPLAGDNEQFF. DNA for the CDR3: TGTGCCAGCAGTCCTCTAGCGGGGGACAATGAGCAGTTCTTC. Drawing the rest from reference TRBV28 and TRBJ2-1, the complete variable domain is DVKVTQSSRYLVKRTGEKVFLECVQDMDHENMFWYRQDPGLGLRLIYFSYDVKMKEKGDIPEGYSVSREKKERFSLILESASTNQTSMYLCASSPLAGDNEQFFGPGTRLTVL.

CDR3 bases: TGTGCCAGCAGTGAGGGGACGCGTCTTGGGGGGGAGCAGTACTTC. Translating gives CASSEGTRLGGEQYF. This rearrangement joins TRBV6-1 to TRBJ2-7, with D tentatively TRBD2 (6 bases). The CDR3 covers 15 residues. Trimming took off 3 bases at V and 7 bases at J, with 19 bases between the two ends. Germline CDR1 MNHNS, CDR2 SASEGT.

V and J are TRBV10-3 and TRBJ1-1; D is ambiguous. Germline V CDR1 and CDR2: ENHRY, SYGVKD. Trimming stripped 0 bases from V and 1 base from J, with 3 bases between. This CDR3 spans 13 amino acids. As DNA, the CDR3 is TGTGCCATCAGTGAGTCCAGGAACACTGAAGCTTTCTTT. Its translation: CAISESRNTEAFF.

The V gene is TRBV28, the J gene TRBJ1-2; D perhaps matches TRBD1 (6 bases). Trimming pared 3 bases from V and 6 bases from J, leaving 14 bases between. Germline V gene data show CDR1 as MDHEN and CDR2 as SYDVKM. CDR3 length equals 14 residues. The CDR3 loop is CASSLTQGLDGYTF. For the CDR3, the DNA is TGTGCCAGCAGTTTGACACAGGGTCTCGATGGCTACACCTTC.

The J gene is TRBJ2-1, the V gene TRBV4-1; tentatively, D is TRBD2 (6 bases). Germline V gene data show CDR1 as MGHRA and CDR2 as YSYEKL. V was clipped by 1 base and J by 8 bases, with 18 bases between them. The CDR3 spans 16 residues. The CDR3 is CASSQATRLEGYEQFF. CDR3 coding DNA: TGCGCCAGCAGCCAAGCAACCCGTTTGGAGGGGTATGAGCAGTTCTTC.

The gene calls are TRBV5-4 and TRBJ2-3; TRBD2 aligns across 9 bases. Germline CDR1 reads SGHNT; CDR2 reads YYREEE (reference sequence). After removal of 0 bases from V and 2 bases from J, the junction contained 4 bases not matched to a gene. The CDR3 has 16 amino acids. The CDR3 protein is CASSLALAGNTDTQYF. The CDR3 DNA is TGTGCCAGCAGCTTGGCCCTAGCGGGAAACACAGATACGCAGTATTTT.

The chain couples TRBV6-1 to TRBJ1-5, with D possibly TRBD1 on 5 matching bases. Germline V CDR1 and CDR2: MNHNS, SASEGT. V was trimmed by 6 bases and J by 6 bases, leaving 15 bases between them. The CDR3 covers 14 residues. The CDR3 loop is CASRDGRRAQPQHF. The CDR3 DNA reads TGTGCCAGCAGGGACGGACGCAGGGCTCAGCCCCAGCATTTT.

This clone came up a few times. The genes are TRBV28 and TRBJ2-2; 8 bases line up with TRBD2. V lost 5 bases and J lost 6; bases outside the gene matches: 14. The CDR3 length is 17 residues. Per germline, CDR1 MDHEN and CDR2 SYDVKM. CDR3 coding DNA: TGTGCCAGCAGTAGCCCGTTGGAGCGGGAGTACGCCGGGGAGCTGTTTTTT. Translation gives CASSSPLEREYAGELFF.

The chain employs TRBV5-1 and TRBJ2-3, with 10 nucleotides matching TRBD2. Germline loops: CDR1 SGHRS, CDR2 YFSETQ. The ends lost 4 bases at V and 4 bases at J; junction bases unmatched: 6. The CDR3 consists of 15 residues. CDR3 in DNA: TGCGCCAGCAGCCGTTGGACTAGCGGTGCAGATACGCAGTATTTT. Residues: CASSRWTSGADTQYF.

The gene calls are TRBV10-2 and TRBJ1-1; 7 bases fit TRBD1. CDR1 and CDR2 (germline): WSHSY, SAAADI. CDR3 length: 14 amino acids. Trimming removed 8 bases from V and 0 bases from J; junction bases left unmatched: 6. CDR3 bases: TGCGCCAGCTGGAAGGGGACAGTGAACACTGAAGCTTTCTTT. It specifies CASWKGTVNTEAFF.

This clone occurred once. This chain connects TRBV13 to TRBJ2-7, with 16 bases lining up with TRBD2. CDR3 length: 15 residues. The V segment lost 4 bases and the J segment 9 bases; nucleotides outside the gene matches: 6. From germline, CDR1 is PRHDT and CDR2 FYEKMQ (reference sequence). In nucleotides, the CDR3 is TGTGCCAGCAGCTCAGGGACTAGCGGGAGGGCCTCGCAGTACTTC. This encodes CASSSGTSGRASQYF.

The chain recombines TRBV19 with TRBJ2-2; tentatively, D is TRBD1 or TRBD2 (5 bases each). The CDR3 length is 16 residues. The germline gives CDR1 LNHDA, CDR2 SQIVND (reference sequence). Trimming took off 4 bases at V and 2 bases at J, with 14 bases between the two ends. The CDR3 spells CASSRPGRVNTGELFF. The CDR3 DNA sequence: TGTGCCAGTAGTAGGCCAGGGAGAGTTAACACCGGGGAGCTGTTTTTT.

The chain couples TRBV10-3 to TRBJ1-2, with D maybe TRBD1 (5 bases). From germline, CDR1 is ENHRY and CDR2 SYGVKD. V was clipped by 5 bases and J by 5 bases, with 27 bases between them. CDR3 length equals 18 residues. CDR3 DNA sequence: TGTGCCATCAGTATGGGGGGACGAAAACTGGACTGGCTTTATGGCTACACCTTC. It yields the protein CAISMGGRKLDWLYGYTF.

The rearrangement uses TRBV6-4 and TRBJ2-1, with TRBD2 identical over 8 bases. This CDR3 spans 16 amino acids. Germline loops: CDR1 MRHNA, CDR2 SNTAGT. The V and J ends lost 4 bases and 7 bases, in that order; junction bases with no gene match: 12. CDR3 residues: CASSAHPGGAGNEQFF. The CDR3 nucleotides read TGTGCCAGCAGTGCGCATCCGGGAGGGGCGGGGAATGAGCAGTTCTTC.

The chain joins TRBV6-5 to TRBJ1-5, with D unresolved. This CDR3 is 15 amino acids long. V was shortened by 6 bases and J by 9 bases, with 21 bases between the two germline ends. Germline CDR1 MNHEY, CDR2 SVGAGI. The CDR3 DNA reads TGTGCCAGCAGCAAGACAAGCTCCGCGTCTCCGCCCCAGCATTTT. Its translation is CASSKTSSASPPQHF.

There are many counts of this clone. The chain couples TRBV28 to TRBJ1-6; 8 nucleotides match TRBD1. The germline V gene has CDR1 MDHEN and CDR2 SYDVKM. The CDR3 sequence is 14 residues long. The ends lost 5 bases at V and 9 bases at J; junction bases unmatched: 6. The CDR3: CASSTDRVTSPLHF. CDR3 sequence (DNA): TGTGCCAGCAGTACGGACAGGGTAACTTCACCCCTCCACTTT.

CDR3 nucleotides: TGTGCCACCAGCAGGAAAAGGGGGCGCGCCTACGAGCAGTACTTC. It specifies CATSRKRGRAYEQYF. This rearrangement joins TRBV15 to TRBJ2-7, with TRBD1 matching 7 bases. With V trimmed by 3 bases and J by 2 bases, 7 bases remained unmatched. This CDR3 is 15 amino acids long. The germline V gene has CDR1 LNHNV and CDR2 YYDKDF (reference sequence). The variable domain in full, completed from reference TRBV15 and TRBJ2-7, reads DAMVIQNPRYQVTQFGKPVTLSCSQTLNHNVMYWYQQKSSQAPKLLFHYYDKDFNNEADTPDNFQSRRPNTSFCFLDIRSPGLGDTAMYLCATSRKRGRAYEQYFGPGTRLTVT.

V usage is TRBV11-2 and J usage is TRBJ1-1, with D maybe TRBD1 (6 bases). V was trimmed by 1 base and J by 1 base, leaving 10 bases between them. The germline gives CDR1 SGHAT, CDR2 FQNNGV. CDR3 length: 15 residues. The CDR3 protein is CASSLAWTANTEAFF. The CDR3 DNA sequence: TGTGCCAGCAGCTTAGCTTGGACAGCGAACACTGAAGCTTTCTTT.